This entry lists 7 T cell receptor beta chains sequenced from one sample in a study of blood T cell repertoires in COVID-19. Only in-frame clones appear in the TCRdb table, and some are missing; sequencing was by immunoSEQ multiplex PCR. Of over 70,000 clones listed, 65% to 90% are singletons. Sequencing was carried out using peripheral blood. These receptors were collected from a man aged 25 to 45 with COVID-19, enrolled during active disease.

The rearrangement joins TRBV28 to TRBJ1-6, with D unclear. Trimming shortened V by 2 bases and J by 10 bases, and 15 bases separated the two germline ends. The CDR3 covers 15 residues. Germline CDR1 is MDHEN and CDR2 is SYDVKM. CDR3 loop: CASSLDDAVWSPLHF. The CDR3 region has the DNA TGTGCCAGCAGTTTAGATGATGCAGTTTGGTCACCCCTCCACTTT.

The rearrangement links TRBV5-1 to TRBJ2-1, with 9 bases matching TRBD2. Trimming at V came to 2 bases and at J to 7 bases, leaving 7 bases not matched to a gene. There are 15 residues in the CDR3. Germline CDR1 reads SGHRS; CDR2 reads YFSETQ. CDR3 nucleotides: TGCGCCAGCAGCTTCCAGAGAGCGGGAGGTAATGAGCAGTTCTTC. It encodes CASSFQRAGGNEQFF.

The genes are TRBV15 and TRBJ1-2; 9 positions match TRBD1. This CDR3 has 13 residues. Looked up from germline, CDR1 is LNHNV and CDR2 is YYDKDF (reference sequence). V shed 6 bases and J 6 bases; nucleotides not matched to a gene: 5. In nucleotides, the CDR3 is TGTGCCACCAGTCCCGGGGACAGGGATGGCTACACCTTC. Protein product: CATSPGDRDGYTF.

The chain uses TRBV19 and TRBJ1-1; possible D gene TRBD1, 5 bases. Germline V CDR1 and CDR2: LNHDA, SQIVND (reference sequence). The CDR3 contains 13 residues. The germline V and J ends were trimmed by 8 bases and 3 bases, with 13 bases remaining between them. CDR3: CASRGVRYTEAFF. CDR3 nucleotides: TGTGCCAGTCGGGGGGTTCGGTACACTGAAGCTTTCTTT.

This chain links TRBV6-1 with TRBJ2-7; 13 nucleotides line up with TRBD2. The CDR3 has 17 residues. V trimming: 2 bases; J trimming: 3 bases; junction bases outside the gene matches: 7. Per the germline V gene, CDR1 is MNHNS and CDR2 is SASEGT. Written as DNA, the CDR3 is TGTGCCAGCAGTGAAATCGGGACTAGCGGGACCTTCTACGAGCAGTACTTC. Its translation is CASSEIGTSGTFYEQYF.

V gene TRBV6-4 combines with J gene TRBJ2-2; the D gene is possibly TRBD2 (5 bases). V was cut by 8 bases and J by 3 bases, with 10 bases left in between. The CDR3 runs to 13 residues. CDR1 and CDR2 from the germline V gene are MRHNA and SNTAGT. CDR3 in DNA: TGTGCCAGCGGGAGCCAGGACACCGGGGAGCTGTTTTTT. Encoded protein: CASGSQDTGELFF.

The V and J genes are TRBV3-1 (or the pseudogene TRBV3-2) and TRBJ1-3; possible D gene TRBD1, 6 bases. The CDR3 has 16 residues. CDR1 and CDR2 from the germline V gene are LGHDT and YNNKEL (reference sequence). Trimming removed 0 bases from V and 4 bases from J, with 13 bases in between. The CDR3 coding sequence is TGTGCCAGCAGCCAAGATTGGGGGGGGACAGGAAACACCATATATTTT. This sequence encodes CASSQDWGGTGNTIYF.